Listed here is a single TCR beta chain. Its antigen remains unidentified. PCR primers comprised 60 Vbeta and 13 Jbeta primers. In the original workflow: A later analysis counted approximately 88 million unique TCR beta chains, roughly 11 million shared. Data came from immunoSEQ multiplex PCR; TCRdb stores just in-frame clones and leaves some out. For V, J and clone size, that table is used; D and trimming come from the DNA. The sample contains under 200,000 clones, around 85% of which appear only once. These data belong to a study of cytomegalovirus exposure and HLA in healthy donors. General study points: With later analysis, a missense DCLRE1C variant became linked to TCR beta V- and J-gene trimming. 87-base-pair reads could not separate some V segments, including TRBV6-2 and TRBV6-3.

CDR3 size: 13 residues. The V end was cut by 6 bases, the J end by 5 bases, with 10 bases between. Germline loops: CDR1 SNHLY, CDR2 FYNNEI. Sequencing used PBMCs. The receptor was derived from a human donor in good health. The chain uses TRBV2 and TRBJ2-2, with D maybe TRBD2 (5 bases). The CDR3 coding sequence is TGTGCCAGCAGGGCCCCGGGGACCGGGGAGCTGTTTTTT. Translated, it gives CASRAPGTGELFF.